These 31 T cell receptor beta chains were all obtained from the same sample, sequenced in a study of regulatory T cells in long-lasting Graves disease. CDR3 regions were amplified by Arm-PCR using iRepertoire HTBI primers to build TCR beta libraries. TCRdb processed the multiplex PCR reads anew with MiXCR; each CDR3 protein has one entry. Of 350,000 to 500,000 distinct CDR3 sequences detected, approximately 16% appear once; the ten largest clones hold 20% to 25%. The time point denotes: newly diagnosed GD, antithyroid drugs for less than 3 months. PBMC-derived RNA was used for the TCR library. These same records also appear under a second study, on T cells in Graves' hyperthyroidism and ophthalmopathy.

Sequences were derived from peripheral blood mononuclear cells (PBMCs), sampled at new diagnosis, from a patient treated with antithyroid drugs. The receptors stem from a woman under 30 with Graves disease.

This clonotype was counted ten times or more. The chain is built from TRBV6-2 or TRBV6-3 and TRBJ2-7, with D possibly being TRBD2 (5 bases). The germline V gene has CDR1 MNHEY and CDR2 SVGEGT. The CDR3 length is 15 residues. Trimming pared 5 bases from V and 0 bases from J, leaving 14 bases between. The chain's CDR3 is CASSEMWTVSYEQYF. CDR3 nucleotide sequence: TGTGCCAGCAGTGAAATGTGGACTGTCTCCTACGAGCAGTACTTC.

Ten or more counts support this clonotype. This rearrangement joins TRBV7-2 to TRBJ2-5, with 8 bases aligning to TRBD1. Germline V gene sequence: CDR1 SGHTA, CDR2 FQGNSA. Trimming cost V 5 bases and J 5 bases; bases outside gene matches: 10. The CDR3 is 15 residues long. In DNA form, the CDR3 reads TGTGCCAGCAGCGGACAGGGTCTACAGGGGGAGACCCAGTACTTC. Protein sequence: CASSGQGLQGETQYF. Full variable domain (remainder filled in from reference TRBV7-2 and TRBJ2-5): GAGVSQSPSNKVTEKGKDVELRCDPISGHTALYWYRQSLGQGLEFLIYFQGNSAPDKSGLPSDRFSAERTGGSVSTLTIQRTQQEDSAVYLCASSGQGLQGETQYFGPGTRLLVL.

The chain has TRBV18 and TRBJ1-2, with a possible D match to TRBD1 (5 bases). The V gene's germline CDR1 is KGHSH and CDR2 LQKENI. V was cut by 1 base and J by 4 bases, with 10 bases left in between. The CDR3 is made up of 14 amino acids. The CDR3 DNA reads as TGTGCCAGCTCACCACTTACAGGAACCTATGGCTACACCTTC. Amino acids: CASSPLTGTYGYTF.

This clonotype showed up many times. The rearrangement joins TRBV5-1 to TRBJ1-2; 7 nucleotides match TRBD1. V lost 4 bases and J lost 8; bases outside the gene matches: 5. Looked up from germline, CDR1 is SGHRS and CDR2 is YFSETQ. The CDR3 covers 12 residues. The CDR3 reads CASSPQGGGYTF. Written as DNA, the CDR3 is TGCGCCAGCAGCCCCCAGGGGGGAGGCTACACCTTC. Filled out from reference TRBV5-1 and TRBJ1-2, the complete variable domain reads KAGVTQTPRYLIKTRGQQVTLSCSPISGHRSVSWYQQTPGQGLQFLFEYFSETQRNKGNFPGRFSGRQFSNSRSEMNVSTLELGDSALYLCASSPQGGGYTFGSGTRLTVV.

This clonotype turned up a few times. The V and J genes are TRBV7-2 and TRBJ2-5; D perhaps matches TRBD2 (6 bases). The germline V gene has CDR1 SGHTA and CDR2 FQGNSA. With 5 bases removed from V and 2 bases from J, the gap between germline ends came to 24 bases. The CDR3 is 18 residues long. CDR3: CASSPPRVDGSWQETQYF. As DNA, the CDR3 is TGTGCCAGCAGCCCACCCCGGGTCGACGGGAGTTGGCAAGAGACCCAGTACTTC.

This clonotype was seen only a few times. The chain uses TRBV5-1 and TRBJ2-1, with D tentatively TRBD1 (5 bases). The ends were cut back, 4 bases at V and 12 bases at J, with 11 bases in the middle. This CDR3 is 11 amino acids long. The germline V gene has CDR1 SGHRS and CDR2 YFSETQ. CDR3 amino acids: CASSLDNGQFF. CDR3 nucleotides: TGCGCCAGCAGCCTGGACAACGGGCAGTTCTTC.

V usage is TRBV2 and J usage is TRBJ2-7; D gene uncertain. V lost 6 bases, J lost 2 bases, and 5 bases lay in between. CDR1 and CDR2 from the germline V gene are SNHLY and FYNNEI. The CDR3 totals 11 residues. The CDR3 DNA follows: TGTGCCAGCAGAGGTACCTACGAGCAGTACTTC. Translation: CASRGTYEQYF.

This clonotype was seen repeatedly, ten times or more. The chain is built from TRBV28 and TRBJ1-3; D perhaps matches TRBD1 (6 bases). From germline, CDR1 is MDHEN and CDR2 SYDVKM. Trimming took 3 bases from V and 4 from J, leaving 16 bases between them. This CDR3 is built from 16 residues. CDR3 sequence: CASSFATGHIGNTIYF. CDR3 sequence (DNA): TGTGCCAGCAGTTTTGCGACGGGACACATAGGAAACACCATATATTTT. The full variable domain, rest sourced from reference TRBV28 and TRBJ1-3, is DVKVTQSSRYLVKRTGEKVFLECVQDMDHENMFWYRQDPGLGLRLIYFSYDVKMKEKGDIPEGYSVSREKKERFSLILESASTNQTSMYLCASSFATGHIGNTIYFGEGSWLTVV.

This clonotype has just a few counts. The chain joins TRBV29-1 to TRBJ2-3; 7 bases line up with TRBD2. The J call may be in error: the DNA end matches TRBJ2-5 better. This CDR3 is built from 13 residues. CDR1 SQVTM and CDR2 ANQGSEA come from the germline V gene. CDR3 sequence: CSVVGGRGETQYF. The DNA for the CDR3 is TGCAGCGTTGTGGGAGGGCGGGGTGAGACCCAGTACTTC.

This clonotype was observed at least ten times. V usage is TRBV11-1 and J usage is TRBJ2-3, with TRBD1 as a possible D gene (6 bases). Germline V gene data show CDR1 as SGHAT and CDR2 as FQDESV (reference sequence). V was cut by 5 bases and J by 7 bases, with 10 bases left in between. The CDR3 consists of 12 residues. CDR3 protein: CASSTGTYTQYF. CDR3 in DNA: TGTGCCAGCAGCACAGGGACGTATACGCAGTATTTT.

This clonotype was detected many times. In nucleotides, the CDR3 is TGTGCCAGCAGTTACAGGGGGCGCGAGGTCTATGGCTACACCTTC. It translates to CASSYRGREVYGYTF. V and J are TRBV3-1 and TRBJ1-2, with TRBD1 matching 9 bases. The CDR3 contains 15 residues. Germline V CDR1 and CDR2: LGHDT, YNNKEL (reference sequence). The V segment lost 6 bases and the J segment 4 bases; nucleotides outside the gene matches: 9.

Points on this clonotype: This may be a read error: a much more frequent sequence differs by one nucleotide. This chain links TRBV27 with TRBJ2-7, with D unclear. This CDR3 has 15 amino acids. The germline CDR1 and CDR2 sequences are MNHEY and SMNVEV (reference sequence). CDR3 DNA: TGTGCCCGCAGTTTAAGGCCGGAGAGCTCCTACGAGCAGTACTTC. As protein: CARSLRPESSYEQYF.

The chain employs TRBV3-1 and TRBJ1-1, with 7 bases that match TRBD1. CDR3 size: 14 residues. Looked up from germline, CDR1 is LGHDT and CDR2 is YNNKEL (reference sequence). After removal of 3 bases from V and 1 base from J, the junction contained 2 bases not matched to a gene. The CDR3 protein is CASSHWDRNTEAFF. For the CDR3, the DNA is TGTGCCAGCAGCCACTGGGACAGGAACACTGAAGCTTTCTTT.

This clonotype was recorded a few times. The rearrangement uses TRBV29-1 and TRBJ2-4; D not resolved. V lost 8 bases and J lost 2, with 16 bases in between. The CDR3 sequence is 14 residues long. Germline assignment: CDR1 SQVTM and CDR2 ANQGSEA. CDR3 in DNA: TGCAGCCCAGGAAAACTCGTTCCCAAAAACATTCAGTACTTC. Its protein product is CSPGKLVPKNIQYF.

This clonotype was seen repeatedly, ten times or more. This chain links TRBV20-1 with TRBJ2-7, with TRBD1 identical over 8 bases. Germline V gives CDR1 DFQATT, CDR2 SNEGSKA (reference sequence). The junction had 9 bases not matched to a gene; V was cut back by 3 bases and J by 5 bases. This CDR3 has 14 amino acids. The DNA for the CDR3 is TGCAGTGCTAGGGACAGGGTCACCCCCCACGAGCAGTACTTC. This gives the protein CSARDRVTPHEQYF.

This chain connects TRBV7-2 to TRBJ2-5, with 11 positions matching TRBD2. This CDR3 comprises 15 residues. The trim removed 3 bases at V and 5 bases at J, leaving 5 bases unmatched. The germline V gene encodes CDR1 SGHTA and CDR2 FQGNSA. This CDR3 reads CASSFSGRGEETQYF. The CDR3 region has the DNA TGTGCCAGCAGCTTTAGCGGGAGGGGGGAGGAGACCCAGTACTTC.

Many counts were recorded for this clonotype. This chain links TRBV6-2 or TRBV6-3 with TRBJ1-1; possibly TRBD1 for D (6 bases). V dropped 7 bases and J dropped 1 base, with 13 bases sitting between them. CDR3 length: 14 residues. CDR1 is MNHEY, CDR2 SVGEGT, per germline. The DNA for the CDR3 is TGTGCCAGCACTGACTGGGGGCGGAACACTGAAGCTTTCTTT. This codes for CASTDWGRNTEAFF.

The chain carries TRBV11-2 and TRBJ2-4, with 7 nucleotides matching TRBD2. With 0 bases clipped from V and 2 bases from J, the junction kept 10 bases outside the gene matches. Germline assignment: CDR1 SGHAT and CDR2 FQNNGV. The CDR3 extends over 18 amino acids. CDR3 region: CASSLDFLAGASKNIQYF. CDR3 bases: TGTGCCAGCAGCTTAGATTTTTTAGCGGGTGCTTCCAAAAACATTCAGTACTTC.

This clonotype was seen only a few times. The chain has TRBV19 and TRBJ2-1; D possibly corresponds to TRBD1 (6 bases). Germline-derived CDR1 and CDR2 are LNHDA and SQIVND (reference sequence). V shed 3 bases and J shed 10 bases, with 10 bases lying between them. The CDR3 totals 12 residues. The CDR3 region has the DNA TGTGCCAGTAGTATTGTCGGGACAGAGCAGTTCTTC. Protein product: CASSIVGTEQFF.

The sample holds many counts of this clonotype. The rearrangement joins TRBV20-1 to TRBJ1-2, with 7 nucleotides matching TRBD1. The CDR3 has 14 amino acids. The germline gives CDR1 DFQATT, CDR2 SNEGSKA (reference sequence). V trimming: 0 bases; J trimming: 2 bases; junction bases outside the gene matches: 3. The CDR3 bases are TGCAGTGCTAGAGAAAACAGGGGCAACTATGGCTACACCTTC. Residues: CSARENRGNYGYTF.

V and J are TRBV30 and TRBJ1-6; TRBD1 might be the D (5 bases). This CDR3 region has 15 residues. Trimming stripped 4 bases from V and 7 bases from J, with 17 bases between. Germline V gives CDR1 GTSNPN, CDR2 SVGIG (reference sequence). The CDR3 region is CAWNGGQGGNSPLHF. The CDR3 DNA reads as TGTGCCTGGAACGGTGGGCAGGGTGGGAATTCACCCCTCCACTTT.

This sequence joins TRBV10-1 and TRBJ1-1; no clear D gene. Trimming cost V 2 bases and J 1 base, with 14 bases left between them. The germline CDR1 and CDR2 sequences are WNHNN and SYGVQD (reference sequence). The length of the CDR3 is 16 residues. CDR3 bases: TGCGCCAGCAGTGAGGGGAGCAGCTTGAAGAACACTGAAGCTTTCTTT. Protein product: CASSEGSSLKNTEAFF.

The chain is built from TRBV2 and TRBJ1-5; D is unresolved. This CDR3 region has 13 residues. The germline V gene encodes CDR1 SNHLY and CDR2 FYNNEI. V lost 11 bases and J 1 base, leaving 12 bases between the germline ends. CDR3 sequence reads: CASGQDSNQPQHF. CDR3 DNA: TGTGCCTCCGGGCAGGACAGCAATCAGCCCCAGCATTTT.

In its sample, this clonotype was seen a few times. The chain uses TRBV10-3 and TRBJ2-7; 12 bases align to TRBD1. V was pared by 6 bases and J by 7 bases, with 13 bases of the junction left unmatched. This CDR3 spans 16 amino acids. CDR1 is ENHRY and CDR2 is SYGVKD in the germline V gene. This CDR3 reads CAISPGPGQGAYEQYF. The CDR3 DNA follows: TGTGCCATCAGCCCAGGCCCGGGACAGGGGGCTTATGAGCAGTACTTC.

This clonotype has a count of ten or more. V and J are TRBV6-2 or TRBV6-3 and TRBJ2-5; 10 bases fit TRBD2. The ends lost 7 bases at V and 1 base at J; junction bases unmatched: 6. Germline V gene data show CDR1 as MNHEY and CDR2 as SVGEGT. The CDR3 totals 15 residues. The CDR3 loop reads CASMKVAGGQETQYF. DNA for the CDR3: TGTGCCAGCATGAAGGTAGCGGGAGGCCAAGAGACCCAGTACTTC.

Many counts were recorded for this clonotype. The chain uses TRBV2 and TRBJ2-2, with unresolved D. Germline CDR1 and CDR2: SNHLY and FYNNEI. Trimming cost V 3 bases and J 3 bases, with 5 bases left between them. This CDR3 is built from 13 residues. The DNA of the CDR3 is TGTGCCAGCAGTGACTCGGACACCGGGGAGCTGTTTTTT. Encoded protein: CASSDSDTGELFF. Drawing the rest from reference TRBV2 and TRBJ2-2, the complete variable domain is EPEVTQTPSHQVTQMGQEVILRCVPISNHLYFYWYRQILGQKVEFLVSFYNNEISEKSEIFDDQFSVERPDGSNFTLKIRSTKLEDSAMYFCASSDSDTGELFFGEGSRLTVL.

This clonotype was seen only a few times. The V and J genes are TRBV15 and TRBJ1-3; D remains unclear. The V and J ends lost 0 bases and 2 bases respectively, with 14 bases between them. From germline, CDR1 is LNHNV and CDR2 YYDKDF (reference sequence). The CDR3 totals 17 residues. CDR3 DNA sequence: TGTGCCACCAGCAGAGATAAGGGAAATAGACCTGGAAACACCATATATTTT. Protein sequence: CATSRDKGNRPGNTIYF.

This sequence joins TRBV6-6 and TRBJ1-2; TRBD1 might be the D (5 bases). The V and J ends lost 0 bases and 2 bases respectively, with 10 bases between them. CDR3 length equals 15 residues. Germline V gene lookup returns CDR1 MNHNY and CDR2 SVGAGI (reference sequence). The CDR3 loop is CASSYSGDSNYGYTF. CDR3 nucleotides: TGTGCCAGCAGTTACTCGGGGGATTCCAACTATGGCTACACCTTC.

This clonotype was observed at least ten times. The chain has TRBV7-2 and TRBJ2-1, with D possibly matching TRBD2 (6 bases). Germline-derived CDR1 and CDR2 are SGHTA and FQGNSA. V was cut by 5 bases and J by 10 bases, with 30 bases left in between. The CDR3 contains 18 residues. In DNA, the CDR3 is TGTGCCAGCAGCGGTGGTGGTTTTCGGGGACTCGATGACGAAGAGCAGTTCTTC. Its translation: CASSGGGFRGLDDEEQFF.

This clonotype was found many times. The chain uses TRBV30 and TRBJ1-2, with unresolved D. Germline assignment: CDR1 GTSNPN and CDR2 SVGIG (reference sequence). The germline V and J ends were trimmed by 2 bases and 4 bases, with 8 bases remaining between them. The CDR3 sequence is 12 residues long. The CDR3 nucleotides are TGTGCCTGGAGTCGCAGGCCCTATGGCTACACCTTC. This codes for CAWSRRPYGYTF.

A few counts support this clonotype. The J gene is TRBJ1-5, the V gene TRBV19; TRBD1 might be the D (6 bases). The CDR3 contains 13 residues. CDR1 is LNHDA and CDR2 is SQIVND in the germline V gene (reference sequence). Trimming pared 5 bases from V and 4 bases from J, leaving 9 bases between. CDR3 loop: CASSRDKNQPQHF. In nucleotides, the CDR3 is TGTGCCAGTAGTCGGGACAAAAATCAGCCCCAGCATTTT.